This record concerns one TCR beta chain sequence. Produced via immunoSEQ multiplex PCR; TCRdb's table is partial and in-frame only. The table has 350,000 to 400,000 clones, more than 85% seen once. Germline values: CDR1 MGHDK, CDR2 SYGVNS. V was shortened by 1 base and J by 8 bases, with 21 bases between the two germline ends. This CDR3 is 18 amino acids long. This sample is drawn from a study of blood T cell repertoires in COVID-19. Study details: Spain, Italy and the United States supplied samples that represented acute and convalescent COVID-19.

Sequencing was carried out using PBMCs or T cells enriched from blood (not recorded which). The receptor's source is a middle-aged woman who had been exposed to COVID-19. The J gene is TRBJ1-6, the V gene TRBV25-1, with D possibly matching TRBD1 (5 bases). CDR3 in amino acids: CASSEWGAGWLGDSPLHF. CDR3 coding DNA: TGTGCCAGCAGTGAATGGGGAGCGGGATGGCTGGGGGATTCACCCCTCCACTTT.